The 22 T cell receptor beta chains below all came from one sample that was sequenced in a study of T cell repertoires in cytomegalovirus infection. TCRdb re-derived calls from the reads in MiXCR, one entry per CDR3 protein. The sample includes 150,000 to 200,000 distinct CDR3 sequences, 15% to 20% seen only once; the top ten take over 15%. Material for sequencing was CD8+ T cells from PBMCs. The receptor source for this set is a human donor in good health (CMV status not recorded). Some clones in this sample may be carry-over from other donors' samples.

The chain employs TRBV11-2 and TRBJ2-7; TRBD1 or TRBD2 may be the D gene (5 bases each). V was trimmed by 4 bases and J by 0 bases, leaving 13 bases between them. This CDR3 contains 15 residues. The germline CDR1 and CDR2 sequences are SGHAT and FQNNGV. CDR3 sequence (DNA): TGTGCCAGCAGCTCGGGGACCGTGAGCTCCTACGAGCAGTACTTC. Translating it yields CASSSGTVSSYEQYF.

This chain joins TRBV7-9 and TRBJ1-4, with D unresolved. The V gene's germline CDR1 is SEHNR and CDR2 FQNEAQ (reference sequence). Trimming pared 7 bases from V and 0 bases from J, leaving 9 bases between. CDR3 size: 14 residues. This chain's CDR3 is CASTKWATNEKLFF. Here the CDR3 DNA reads TGTGCCAGCACCAAGTGGGCAACTAATGAAAAACTGTTTTTT.

Only a few counts were recorded for this clonotype. The chain is built from TRBV5-6 and TRBJ2-3; D not resolved. Germline CDR1 is SGHDT and CDR2 is YYEEEE. V lost 3 bases to trimming and J lost 4 bases, with 6 bases between them. CDR3 length: 12 amino acids. The CDR3: CASSSYSDTQYF. The DNA for the CDR3 is TGTGCCAGCAGCTCGTACTCAGATACGCAGTATTTT.

The chain uses TRBV20-1 and TRBJ2-2; D perhaps matches TRBD1 (5 bases). This CDR3 is built from 16 residues. Trimming took 0 bases from V and 4 from J, leaving 15 bases between them. CDR1 is DFQATT and CDR2 is SNEGSKA in the germline V gene (reference sequence). The CDR3 region is CSARDLQGWGTGELFF. CDR3 bases: TGCAGTGCTAGAGATTTGCAGGGATGGGGCACCGGGGAGCTGTTTTTT.

The chain is built from TRBV6-1 and TRBJ1-5; D uncertain. This CDR3 contains 15 residues. Germline CDR1 MNHNS, CDR2 SASEGT. With 6 bases removed from V and 0 bases from J, the gap between germline ends came to 12 bases. The CDR3, as DNA: TGTGCCAGCAGACCTCAGGCTTATAGCAATCAGCCCCAGCATTTT. This gives the protein CASRPQAYSNQPQHF.

V gene TRBV7-3 combines with J gene TRBJ2-1, with 10 bases that match TRBD2. V trimming: 11 bases; J trimming: 3 bases; junction bases outside the gene matches: 10. Germline values: CDR1 SGHTA, CDR2 FQGTGA. This CDR3 has 15 residues. CDR3 nucleotides: TGTGCCTCCTCCTCTAGCGGGAGTTACTACAATGAGCAGTTCTTC. Translation: CASSSSGSYYNEQFF.

This clonotype was seen a handful of times. V and J are TRBV7-2 and TRBJ1-1; the match to TRBD1 covers 7 bases. Losses at the gene ends were 3 bases for V and 5 bases for J; bases not matched to a gene: 6. The CDR3 runs 14 residues. Germline CDR1 is SGHTA and CDR2 is FQGNSA. CDR3 bases: TGTGCCAGCAGCTTTACCAGGGGGTATACTGAAGCTTTCTTT. This encodes CASSFTRGYTEAFF. Filled out from reference TRBV7-2 and TRBJ1-1, the complete variable domain reads GAGVSQSPSNKVTEKGKDVELRCDPISGHTALYWYRQSLGQGLEFLIYFQGNSAPDKSGLPSDRFSAERTGGSVSTLTIQRTQQEDSAVYLCASSFTRGYTEAFFGQGTRLTVV.

This clonotype came up a few times. This chain connects TRBV12-5 to TRBJ2-3; TRBD1 matches at 7 bases. The germline gives CDR1 LGHNT, CDR2 FRNRAP. Losses at the gene ends were 5 bases for V and 1 base for J; bases not matched to a gene: 3. This CDR3 contains 14 residues. Here the CDR3 reads CASGPGQRTDTQYF. CDR3 DNA sequence: TGTGCTAGTGGTCCGGGACAGCGCACAGATACGCAGTATTTT.

This clonotype has just one count. This chain uses TRBV28 with TRBJ2-2; the D gene is possibly TRBD1 (6 bases). The germline gives CDR1 MDHEN, CDR2 SYDVKM. The CDR3 is 13 amino acids. V shed 7 bases and J shed 8 bases, with 14 bases lying between them. The CDR3 here is CASTLLGTGELFF. For the CDR3, the DNA is TGTGCCAGCACCCTACTGGGGACAGGGGAGCTGTTTTTT.

This clonotype came up a few times. V gene TRBV7-9 combines with J gene TRBJ1-1; D is unresolved. V was trimmed by 1 base and J by 7 bases, leaving 7 bases between them. Germline V gene data show CDR1 as SEHNR and CDR2 as FQNEAQ (reference sequence). The length of the CDR3 is 12 residues. The CDR3 reads CASSLVRLEAFF. Here the CDR3 DNA reads TGTGCCAGCAGCTTAGTTAGGCTTGAAGCTTTCTTT.

The chain links TRBV12-5 to TRBJ2-1; the D is unclear. The germline V gene encodes CDR1 LGHNT and CDR2 FRNRAP. Trimming took 5 bases from V and 7 from J, leaving 12 bases between them. The CDR3 runs 13 residues. The CDR3 region is CASGRKSWNEQFF. CDR3 sequence (DNA): TGTGCTAGTGGTAGGAAGTCATGGAATGAGCAGTTCTTC. The whole variable domain, filled in from reference TRBV12-5 and TRBJ2-1, reads DARVTQTPRHKVTEMGQEVTMRCQPILGHNTVFWYRQTMMQGLELLAYFRNRAPLDDSGMPKDRFSAEMPDATLATLKIQPSEPRDSAVYFCASGRKSWNEQFFGPGTRLTVL.

CDR3 in DNA: TGTGCCAGCAGTTTCTCCGCGGGGGCCTCCTACGAGCAGTACTTC. Translated, it gives CASSFSAGASYEQYF. The chain recombines TRBV12-3 or TRBV12-4 with TRBJ2-7, with D tentatively TRBD2 (7 bases). Trimming shortened V by 3 bases and J by 0 bases, and 12 bases separated the two germline ends. The CDR3 length is 15 residues.

This clonotype has only a few counts. The CDR3: CASSLFAGVSDTQYF. CDR3 DNA: TGTGCCAGCAGCTTATTTGCGGGAGTATCAGATACGCAGTATTTT. The V call is TRBV7-2, the J call TRBJ2-3; 7 nucleotides agree with TRBD2. Trimming took 2 bases from V and 4 from J; bases not matched to a gene: 6. The CDR3 sequence is 15 residues long. Germline CDR1 SGHTA, CDR2 FQGNSA.

This clonotype was counted only a few times. This rearrangement joins TRBV28 to TRBJ2-4, with 7 bases matching TRBD2. The length of the CDR3 is 13 residues. Germline CDR1 MDHEN, CDR2 SYDVKM. J was trimmed by 1 base and V by 6 bases; bases with no gene match: 0. The CDR3 spells CASSGGAKNIQYF. CDR3 bases: TGTGCCAGCAGCGGGGGGGCCAAAAACATTCAGTACTTC.

The sample holds a few counts of this clonotype. V gene TRBV7-6 combines with J gene TRBJ2-1; 9 bases fit TRBD2. The CDR3 has 17 residues. The J segment lost 2 bases and the V segment lost 4 bases, leaving 9 bases of the junction unmatched. The germline V gene encodes CDR1 SGHVS and CDR2 FNYEAQ. CDR3: CASSSGRAGGAYNEQFF. CDR3 sequence (DNA): TGTGCCAGCAGCTCAGGTCGGGCGGGGGGGGCCTACAATGAGCAGTTCTTC.

The J gene is TRBJ1-2, the V gene TRBV7-9; unclear D gene. From germline, CDR1 is SEHNR and CDR2 FQNEAQ (reference sequence). V lost 1 base to trimming and J lost 3 bases, with 9 bases between them. The CDR3 runs to 14 residues. The CDR3 spells CASSLGRGDYGYTF. The CDR3 DNA is TGTGCCAGCAGCTTAGGTCGGGGAGACTATGGCTACACCTTC.

The J gene is TRBJ1-1, the V gene TRBV7-9; D is undetermined. Deletions cut 5 bases from V and 4 bases from J, with 14 bases between. The germline V gene has CDR1 SEHNR and CDR2 FQNEAQ (reference sequence). This CDR3 comprises 14 residues. The CDR3 protein is CASSPPLSSTEAFF. The CDR3 nucleotides are TGTGCCAGCAGCCCTCCCCTTAGCAGCACTGAAGCTTTCTTT.

The sample holds a few counts of this clonotype. This rearrangement joins TRBV28 to TRBJ1-5; no definite D call. The CDR3 runs 14 residues. V was shortened by 3 bases and J by 2 bases, with 8 bases between the two germline ends. CDR1 and CDR2 (germline): MDHEN, SYDVKM. CDR3 nucleotides: TGTGCCAGCAGTTTTATTAGGGGCAATCAGCCCCAGCATTTT. This encodes CASSFIRGNQPQHF.

This clonotype was detected only a few times. The CDR3 here is CASPGLDNTGELFF. In nucleotides, the CDR3 is TGTGCTTCCCCGGGACTCGATAACACCGGGGAGCTGTTTTTT. The gene calls are TRBV7-9 and TRBJ2-2; a possible D gene is TRBD2 (6 bases). This CDR3 is built from 14 residues. Germline V gene lookup returns CDR1 SEHNR and CDR2 FQNEAQ (reference sequence).

This clonotype was counted between two and nine times. J is TRBJ2-7 and V is TRBV28; no firm D call. With 5 bases removed from V and 1 base from J, the gap between germline ends came to 15 bases. This CDR3 contains 15 residues. Germline V gives CDR1 MDHEN, CDR2 SYDVKM. The CDR3 nucleotides read TGTGCCAGCAGTATCCTGGCGGCGAGGTCCTACGAGCAGTACTTC. Protein: CASSILAARSYEQYF.

This chain uses TRBV24-1 with TRBJ1-5; D is undetermined. Per the germline V gene, CDR1 is KGHDR and CDR2 is SFDVKD. The V end was cut by 5 bases, the J end by 3 bases, with 13 bases between. The CDR3 spans 15 residues. In DNA form, the CDR3 reads TGTGCCACCAGTGGTCCTCCGGAAGCCAATCAGCCCCAGCATTTT. It codes for CATSGPPEANQPQHF.

The rearrangement links TRBV7-6 to TRBJ2-1, with 8 bases matching TRBD2. In germline, CDR1 is SGHVS, CDR2 FNYEAQ. V trimming: 5 bases; J trimming: 7 bases; junction bases outside the gene matches: 7. There are 14 residues in the CDR3. The DNA for the CDR3 is TGTGCCAGCAGCCTAAGTCGGGGGGGGAATGAGCAGTTCTTC. Encoded protein: CASSLSRGGNEQFF.